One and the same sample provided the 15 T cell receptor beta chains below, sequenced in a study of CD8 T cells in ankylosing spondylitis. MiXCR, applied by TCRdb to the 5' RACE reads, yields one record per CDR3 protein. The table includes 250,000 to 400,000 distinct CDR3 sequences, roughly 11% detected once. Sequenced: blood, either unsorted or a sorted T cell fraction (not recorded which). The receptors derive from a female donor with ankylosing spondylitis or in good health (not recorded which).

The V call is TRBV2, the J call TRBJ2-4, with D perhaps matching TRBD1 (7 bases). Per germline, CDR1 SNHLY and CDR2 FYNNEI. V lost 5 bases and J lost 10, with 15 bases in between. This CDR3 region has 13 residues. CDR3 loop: CASSPRDSGIQYF. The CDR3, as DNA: TGTGCCAGCAGTCCCCGGGACAGCGGGATTCAGTACTTC.

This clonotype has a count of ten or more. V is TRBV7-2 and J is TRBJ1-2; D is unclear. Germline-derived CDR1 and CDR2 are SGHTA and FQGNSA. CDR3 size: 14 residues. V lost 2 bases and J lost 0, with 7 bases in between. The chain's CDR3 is CASSLTATNYGYTF. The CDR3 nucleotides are TGTGCCAGCAGCTTAACAGCCACTAACTATGGCTACACCTTC.

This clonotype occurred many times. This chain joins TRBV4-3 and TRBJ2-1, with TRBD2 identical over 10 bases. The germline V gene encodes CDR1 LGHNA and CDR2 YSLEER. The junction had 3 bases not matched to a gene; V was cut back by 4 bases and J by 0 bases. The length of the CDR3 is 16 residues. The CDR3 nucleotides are TGCGCCAGCAGCCGTTCTAGCGGGAGCTCCTACAATGAGCAGTTCTTC. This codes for CASSRSSGSSYNEQFF.

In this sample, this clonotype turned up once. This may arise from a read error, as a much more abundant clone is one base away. CDR3 amino acids: CASSTRTSWVTDTQYF. CDR3 nucleotide sequence: TGCGCCAGCAGCACGCGGACTAGCTGGGTAACAGATACGCAGTATTTT. This chain connects TRBV5-1 to TRBJ2-3; 8 nucleotides agree with TRBD2. Trimming removed 4 bases from V and 3 bases from J; junction bases left unmatched: 10. CDR3 size: 16 residues. Germline assignment: CDR1 SGHRS and CDR2 YFSETQ.

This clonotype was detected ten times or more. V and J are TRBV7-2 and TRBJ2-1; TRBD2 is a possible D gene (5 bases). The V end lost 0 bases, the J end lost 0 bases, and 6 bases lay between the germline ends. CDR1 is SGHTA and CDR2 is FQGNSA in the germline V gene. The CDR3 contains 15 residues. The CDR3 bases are TGTGCCAGCAGCTTAGCTAGCGCCTCCTACAATGAGCAGTTCTTC. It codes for CASSLASASYNEQFF.

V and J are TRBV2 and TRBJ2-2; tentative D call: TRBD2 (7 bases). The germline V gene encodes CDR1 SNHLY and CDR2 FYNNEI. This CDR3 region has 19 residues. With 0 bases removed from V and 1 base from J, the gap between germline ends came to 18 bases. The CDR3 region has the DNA TGTGCCAGCAGTGAAGCGCGTGGGGCGGGGGCCCAGAACACCGGGGAGCTGTTTTTT. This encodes CASSEARGAGAQNTGELFF.

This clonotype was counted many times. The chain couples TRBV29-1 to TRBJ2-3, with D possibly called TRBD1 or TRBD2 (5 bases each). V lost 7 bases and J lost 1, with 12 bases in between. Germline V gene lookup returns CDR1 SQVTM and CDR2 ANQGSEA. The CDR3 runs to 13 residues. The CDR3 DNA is TGCAGCGGTTTCCAGGGAGGCACAGATACGCAGTATTTT. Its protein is CSGFQGGTDTQYF.

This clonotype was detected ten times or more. CDR3 DNA sequence: TGCAGCGTTGAGGGACAGGGTTTCACCGGGGAGCTGTTTTTT. Its translation is CSVEGQGFTGELFF. V and J are TRBV29-1 and TRBJ2-2, with 9 bases matching TRBD1. This CDR3 is 14 amino acids long. J gave up 4 bases and V 3 bases, and 3 bases lay outside the gene matches. The germline V gene has CDR1 SQVTM and CDR2 ANQGSEA.

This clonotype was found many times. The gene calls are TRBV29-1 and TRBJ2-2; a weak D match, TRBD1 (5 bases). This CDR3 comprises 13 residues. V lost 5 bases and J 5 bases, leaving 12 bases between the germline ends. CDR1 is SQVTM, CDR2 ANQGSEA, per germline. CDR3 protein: CSVMRQSTGELFF. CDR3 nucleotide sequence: TGCAGCGTTATGCGACAGAGTACCGGGGAGCTGTTTTTT.

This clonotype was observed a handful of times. CDR3 sequence: CASSLPGQGGPSRYSGLHF. The CDR3 bases are TGTGCCAGCAGCTTGCCGGGACAGGGGGGTCCCTCTCGTTATTCTGGCCTCCACTTT. The gene calls are TRBV11-2 and TRBJ1-6, with TRBD1 identical over 11 bases. J lost 15 bases, V lost 3 bases, and 22 bases had no gene match. CDR1 is SGHAT and CDR2 is FQNNGV in the germline V gene. The CDR3 spans 19 residues.

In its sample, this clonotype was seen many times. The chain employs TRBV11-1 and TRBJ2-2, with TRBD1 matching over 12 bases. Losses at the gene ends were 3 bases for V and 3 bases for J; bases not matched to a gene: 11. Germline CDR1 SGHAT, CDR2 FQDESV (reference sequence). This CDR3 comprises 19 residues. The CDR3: CASSFPLGQGASYTGELFF. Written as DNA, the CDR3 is TGTGCCAGCAGCTTCCCTTTGGGACAGGGGGCGTCTTACACCGGGGAGCTGTTTTTT.

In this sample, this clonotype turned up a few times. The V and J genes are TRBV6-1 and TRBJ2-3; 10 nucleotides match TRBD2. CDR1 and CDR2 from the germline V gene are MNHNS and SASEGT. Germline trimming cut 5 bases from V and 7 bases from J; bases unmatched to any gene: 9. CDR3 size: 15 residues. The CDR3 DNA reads TGTGCCAGCAGTCCTACTAGCGGGGCGGGGAATACGCAGTATTTT. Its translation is CASSPTSGAGNTQYF.

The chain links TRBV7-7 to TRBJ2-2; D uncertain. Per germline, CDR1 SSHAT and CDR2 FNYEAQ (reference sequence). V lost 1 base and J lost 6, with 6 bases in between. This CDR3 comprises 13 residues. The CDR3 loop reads CASSLEVAGELFF. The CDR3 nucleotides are TGTGCCAGCAGCTTAGAGGTTGCCGGGGAGCTGTTTTTT.

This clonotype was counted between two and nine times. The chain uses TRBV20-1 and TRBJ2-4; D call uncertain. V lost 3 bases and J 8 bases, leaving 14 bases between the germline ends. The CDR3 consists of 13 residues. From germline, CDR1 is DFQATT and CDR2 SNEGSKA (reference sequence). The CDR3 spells CSARGIGLDIQYF. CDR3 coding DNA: TGCAGTGCTAGGGGGATAGGCTTGGACATTCAGTACTTC.

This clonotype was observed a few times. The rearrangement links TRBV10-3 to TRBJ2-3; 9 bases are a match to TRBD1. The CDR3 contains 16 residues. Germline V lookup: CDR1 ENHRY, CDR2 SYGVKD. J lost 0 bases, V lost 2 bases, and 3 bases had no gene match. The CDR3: CAISERGTGSTDTQYF. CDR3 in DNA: TGTGCCATCAGTGAGAGGGGGACAGGGAGCACAGATACGCAGTATTTT.